The present T cell receptor (beta chain) was sequenced within a study of CD8+ T cells in alopecia areata. Study findings and constraints: Clarity of TCR sharing across patients fell short of that in mice, possibly HLA-related. Clonality was higher in lesional than normal scalp, especially in alopecia totalis/universalis.

As for this clone: The antigen remains unidentified.

Trimming stripped 4 bases from V and 0 bases from J, with 15 bases between. This CDR3 has 15 amino acids. Germline-derived CDR1 and CDR2 are GTSNPN and SVGIG (reference sequence). From PBMCs, CD4+ and CD8+ T cells were sorted. cDNA reverse transcribed from extracted RNA served as the sequencing template. TCRdb keeps only in-frame clones here, not all; method: immunoSEQ multiplex PCR. The sample contains 120,000 or so clones, roughly two thirds of which appear only once. The chain uses TRBV30 and TRBJ1-1; D might be TRBD1 (6 bases). The material sequenced was CD4+ T cells sorted from blood. The receptor's source is a human donor in good health. The CDR3 DNA follows: TGTGCCTGGACCAGAATCACAGGGCTGAACACTGAAGCTTTCTTT. Translating it yields CAWTRITGLNTEAFF.